Shown below are 24 T cell receptor beta chains from a single sample sequenced in a study of spatial heterogeneity in lung cancer. The antigens of these receptors remain unknown. Study findings and constraints: One measure, the expanded intratumoral alpha and beta TCR count, tracked tumor mutation counts.

TCRdb fed the 5' RACE reads into MiXCR, producing one record per CDR3 protein. The table includes 13,000 to 15,000 distinct CDR3 sequences, around 5% detected once. Noted time point: sample taken at primary tumor resection. This specimen consisted of lung tumor tissue, obtained at surgery. Receptors were obtained from a female donor with early-stage non-small cell lung cancer.

In its sample, this clonotype was seen many times. As an off-target read in a library built for alpha chains, this beta chain has a frequency of little significance. The rearrangement uses TRBV27 and TRBJ2-2, with TRBD2 matching over 7 bases. The CDR3 loop spans 16 amino acids. Germline-derived CDR1 and CDR2 are MNHEY and SMNVEV (reference sequence). The junction had 14 bases not matched to a gene; V was cut back by 8 bases and J by 5 bases. The CDR3: CASPPWRGTGTGELFF. Written as DNA, the CDR3 is TGTGCCAGCCCGCCTTGGCGGGGGACGGGTACCGGGGAGCTGTTTTTT.

About this clonotype: This beta chain is a stray sequence in a library constructed for alpha chains; its clone size is not meaningful. V gene TRBV7-8 combines with J gene TRBJ2-7; 10 nucleotides match TRBD2. The ends lost 2 bases at V and 6 bases at J; junction bases unmatched: 4. The CDR3 length is 14 residues. Looked up from germline, CDR1 is SGHVS and CDR2 is FQNEAQ. The CDR3, as DNA: TGTGCCAGCAGCTTATTAGCGGGGGGCGGCGAGCAGTACTTC. Translating gives CASSLLAGGGEQYF.

This clonotype has a handful of counts. This beta chain is a stray read from a library made for alpha chains; its abundance is not meaningful. CDR3 loop: CASSTGGLNYGYTF. The CDR3, as DNA: TGTGCCAGCAGCACGGGGGGACTGAACTATGGCTACACCTTC. The V call is TRBV12-3 or TRBV12-4, the J call TRBJ1-2; a weak D match, TRBD1 (5 bases). Trimming shortened V by 6 bases and J by 2 bases, and 13 bases separated the two germline ends. CDR3 size: 14 residues.

This clonotype was seen repeatedly, ten times or more. A library prepared for alpha chains yielded this beta chain as an off-target read; its size is of little meaning. This chain links TRBV7-2 with TRBJ2-5; D gene unclear. V was pared by 6 bases and J by 4 bases, with 9 bases between. This CDR3 comprises 12 residues. Germline loops: CDR1 SGHTA, CDR2 FQGNSA. The DNA of the CDR3 is TGTGCCAGCAGTTCCACCTCAGAGACCCAGTACTTC. The encoded protein is CASSSTSETQYF.

Ten or more counts support this clonotype. This beta chain appears as a stray read in a library generated for alpha chains; its size is not informative. The genes are TRBV7-2 and TRBJ1-2, with D tentatively TRBD1 (5 bases). Trimming removed 6 bases from V and 4 bases from J, with 21 bases in between. The CDR3 totals 16 residues. Per the germline V gene, CDR1 is SGHTA and CDR2 is FQGNSA. Here the CDR3 reads CASRKAGTGLPYGYTF. The CDR3, as DNA: TGTGCCAGCAGAAAGGCGGGAACGGGACTTCCCTATGGCTACACCTTC.

The table lists this clonotype with many counts. Found in a library prepared for alpha chains, this beta chain is an off-target read, and its abundance has little meaning. Here the CDR3 DNA reads TGTGCCAGCAGTTTCCGAAATACCCTGGGGAACACTGAAGCTTTCTTT. Its protein is CASSFRNTLGNTEAFF. The genes are TRBV6-5 and TRBJ1-1; D not resolved. The CDR3 loop spans 16 amino acids. Trimming removed 4 bases at V and 1 base at J, with 16 bases between. Per germline, CDR1 MNHEY and CDR2 SVGAGI.

This clonotype was seen repeatedly, ten times or more. Being off target in a library aimed at alpha chains, this beta chain has a size of little meaning. The gene calls are TRBV20-1 and TRBJ1-1; D not certain. The CDR3 has 11 amino acids. Trimming left V 6 bases short and J 9 bases short, with 14 bases between. Per the germline V gene, CDR1 is DFQATT and CDR2 is SNEGSKA (reference sequence). The DNA of the CDR3 is TGCAGTGCCACCCACGGGTACCAAGCTTTCTTT. Its translation is CSATHGYQAFF.

With regard to this clonotype: This beta chain appears as a stray read in a library generated for alpha chains; its size is not informative. The V and J genes are TRBV5-5 and TRBJ2-3; 7 bases match TRBD2. The CDR3 is 16 residues long. The germline gives CDR1 SGHKS, CDR2 YYEKEE (reference sequence). With V trimmed by 4 bases and J by 1 base, 9 bases remained unmatched. The CDR3 is CASSLLSGLGTDTQYF. The CDR3 nucleotides read TGTGCCAGCAGCCTCCTGAGCGGACTAGGCACAGATACGCAGTATTTT. Together with reference TRBV5-5 and TRBJ2-3, the CDR3 gives the full variable domain: DAGVTQSPTHLIKTRGQQVTLRCSPISGHKSVSWYQQVLGQGPQFIFQYYEKEERGRGNFPDRFSARQFPNYSSELNVNALLLGDSALYLCASSLLSGLGTDTQYFGPGTRLTVL.

This clonotype occurred many times. A library made for alpha chains picked up this beta chain off target, so its size means little. DNA for the CDR3: TGTGCCAGCAAAGTCGGACAGGGCTTGAACACTGAAGCTTTCTTT. Translation: CASKVGQGLNTEAFF. The rearrangement joins TRBV3-1 to TRBJ1-1, with TRBD1 matching 8 bases. This CDR3 contains 15 residues. V gave up 7 bases and J gave up 0 bases; unmatched junction bases: 7. Germline V lookup: CDR1 LGHDT, CDR2 YNNKEL (reference sequence).

Concerning this clonotype: This beta chain slipped into a library made for alpha chains as a stray read, so its size is not meaningful. The chain couples TRBV12-3 or TRBV12-4 to TRBJ2-3; a weak D match, TRBD2 (5 bases). This CDR3 spans 15 amino acids. With 6 bases removed from V and 1 base from J, the gap between germline ends came to 14 bases. The CDR3 DNA reads as TGTGCCAGCAGCATCGGAAGCGGACGCACAGATACGCAGTATTTT. Translated, it gives CASSIGSGRTDTQYF.

This clonotype was seen at least ten times. The library was designed around alpha chains, so this beta chain is a stray read whose abundance carries little weight. The chain couples TRBV5-5 to TRBJ2-3; 13 nucleotides agree with TRBD2. The V and J ends lost 2 bases and 0 bases, in that order; junction bases with no gene match: 6. The CDR3 runs 18 residues. CDR1 and CDR2 (germline): SGHKS, YYEKEE (reference sequence). CDR3 sequence reads: CASSLGTSGVPSTDTQYF. Written as DNA, the CDR3 is TGTGCCAGCAGCTTAGGGACTAGCGGGGTCCCTAGCACAGATACGCAGTATTTT.

This clonotype was recorded many times. The library was built for alpha chains, so this beta chain is an off-target read and its size means little. The V call is TRBV30, the J call TRBJ1-5, with no clear D. Germline V gene lookup returns CDR1 GTSNPN and CDR2 SVGIG (reference sequence). The CDR3 length is 15 residues. The V end lost 2 bases, the J end lost 3 bases, and 14 bases lay between the germline ends. For the CDR3, the DNA is TGTGCCTGGAGTCTCGGGGATGGAAACAATCAGCCCCAGCATTTT. It yields the protein CAWSLGDGNNQPQHF.

This clonotype was seen repeatedly, ten times or more. The size of this beta chain means little, since it is a stray read in a library made for alpha chains. The chain carries TRBV12-3 or TRBV12-4 and TRBJ1-1; no clear D gene. The CDR3 has 14 amino acids. Deletions cut 2 bases from V and 0 bases from J, with 7 bases between. CDR3 loop: CASSLSGVNTEAFF. CDR3 DNA: TGTGCCAGCAGTTTATCGGGAGTGAACACTGAAGCTTTCTTT.

This clonotype was picked up many times. Because this beta chain is a stray read in a library intended to capture alpha chains, its abundance should not be given much weight. The chain carries TRBV4-2 and TRBJ2-2; either TRBD1 or TRBD2 may fit D (5 bases each). V dropped 5 bases and J dropped 1 base, with 14 bases sitting between them. The length of the CDR3 is 16 residues. Germline V lookup: CDR1 LGHNA, CDR2 YNFKEQ. The CDR3 region is CASSFDRDQNTGELFF. The CDR3 nucleotides are TGTGCCAGCAGCTTCGACCGGGACCAGAACACCGGGGAGCTGTTTTTT.

In its sample, this clonotype was seen a few times. This beta chain is a stray sequence in a library constructed for alpha chains; its clone size is not meaningful. The chain has TRBV4-1 and TRBJ2-5; 11 bases fit TRBD2. Germline V gene data show CDR1 as MGHRA and CDR2 as YSYEKL. The CDR3 spans 15 residues. Trimming removed 6 bases from V and 4 bases from J; junction bases left unmatched: 7. CDR3 region: CASRIAGGPGETQYF. In DNA form, the CDR3 reads TGCGCCAGCAGAATAGCGGGGGGGCCCGGAGAGACCCAGTACTTC.

This clonotype appeared many times. In a library made to pick up alpha chains, this beta chain is a stray read with a size that means little. This chain connects TRBV5-5 to TRBJ1-5; D ambiguous. The V gene lost 0 bases and the J gene lost 1 base, with 8 bases spanning the gap. The germline CDR1 and CDR2 sequences are SGHKS and YYEKEE (reference sequence). The CDR3 sequence is 15 residues long. CDR3 amino acids: CASSLAGSSNQPQHF. CDR3 DNA: TGTGCCAGCAGCTTGGCCGGTTCGAGCAATCAGCCCCAGCATTTT.

The sample holds many counts of this clonotype. In a library made to pick up alpha chains, this beta chain is a stray read with a size that means little. The CDR3 bases are TGTGCCAGCTCACCACATGGTGAAGGCTACACCTTC. It encodes CASSPHGEGYTF. The V call is TRBV18, the J call TRBJ1-2; D call uncertain. Trimming shortened V by 1 base and J by 8 bases, and 8 bases separated the two germline ends. The CDR3 consists of 12 residues. Germline assignment: CDR1 KGHSH and CDR2 LQKENI.

This clonotype showed up many times. Because this beta chain is a stray read in a library intended to capture alpha chains, its abundance should not be given much weight. The chain has TRBV2 and TRBJ1-6; D possibly corresponds to TRBD1 (6 bases). CDR3 length: 16 residues. Germline V gene lookup returns CDR1 SNHLY and CDR2 FYNNEI. Trimming shortened V by 1 base and J by 6 bases, and 13 bases separated the two germline ends. CDR3 nucleotide sequence: TGTGCCAGCAGTGAAGTCTCGGCAGGGGCTAATTCACCCCTCCACTTT. Protein: CASSEVSAGANSPLHF.

By share, this clonotype counts as medium-sized (0.01 to 0.1%). This beta chain was picked up by a library intended for alpha chains and is off target, so its count carries little meaning. The genes are TRBV20-1 and TRBJ1-1, with D perhaps matching TRBD1 (5 bases). Germline CDR1 and CDR2: DFQATT and SNEGSKA (reference sequence). The length of the CDR3 is 15 residues. Trimming removed 6 bases at V and 1 base at J, with 18 bases between. The CDR3, as DNA: TGCAGTGCCCTCTACATCGGTAGGGGGAACACTGAAGCTTTCTTT. This codes for CSALYIGRGNTEAFF.

This clonotype is medium-sized. This beta chain lies outside the target of a library built for alpha chains; its clone size means little. The V and J genes are TRBV29-1 and TRBJ2-3, with D possibly being TRBD2 (6 bases). Germline CDR1 is SQVTM and CDR2 is ANQGSEA. This CDR3 has 13 residues. Trimming shortened V by 5 bases and J by 1 base, and 10 bases separated the two germline ends. The CDR3 here is CSVSSGGTDTQYF. The CDR3 DNA is TGCAGCGTTTCTTCGGGGGGCACAGATACGCAGTATTTT.

This clonotype was counted many times. This beta chain is off target for a library built for alpha chains, so its abundance means little. The chain recombines TRBV9 with TRBJ2-7; 9 bases agree with TRBD1. This CDR3 contains 14 residues. Germline V gene lookup returns CDR1 SGDLS and CDR2 YYNGEE. V gave up 0 bases and J gave up 2 bases; unmatched junction bases: 0. This CDR3 is CASSVGTGAYEQYF. CDR3 bases: TGTGCCAGCAGCGTAGGGACAGGGGCCTACGAGCAGTACTTC.

This clonotype is termed medium-sized. This beta chain represents an off-target read in a library built for alpha chains; its size is of limited meaning. The chain joins TRBV25-1 to TRBJ2-7, with 8 bases matching TRBD1. Trimming cost V 4 bases and J 3 bases; bases outside gene matches: 8. The CDR3 totals 15 residues. Per germline, CDR1 MGHDK and CDR2 SYGVNS. DNA for the CDR3: TGTGCCAGCAGTGGGTCCGGGACAGGCTACTACGAGCAGTACTTC. Amino acids: CASSGSGTGYYEQYF.

This clonotype was seen at least ten times. This beta chain lies outside the target of a library built for alpha chains; its clone size means little. This chain uses TRBV13 with TRBJ2-7; D is unclear. The CDR3 covers 15 residues. Germline V CDR1 and CDR2: PRHDT, FYEKMQ (reference sequence). V was shortened by 0 bases and J by 5 bases, with 14 bases between the two germline ends. CDR3 coding DNA: TGTGCCAGCAGCTTAGGCCAGGTCCGCCCCAACGAGCAGTACTTC. It codes for CASSLGQVRPNEQYF.

This clonotype was found many times. Little can be read into the size of this beta chain, an off-target read in a library designed for alpha chains. The rearrangement joins TRBV4-1 to TRBJ2-1, with D possibly TRBD1 on 5 matching bases. The CDR3 contains 18 residues. The V gene's germline CDR1 is MGHRA and CDR2 YSYEKL. Deletions cut 0 bases from V and 5 bases from J, with 20 bases between. The CDR3 here is CASSQEWGALGPHNEQFF. Here the CDR3 DNA reads TGCGCCAGCAGCCAAGAATGGGGCGCTTTGGGGCCCCACAATGAGCAGTTCTTC.